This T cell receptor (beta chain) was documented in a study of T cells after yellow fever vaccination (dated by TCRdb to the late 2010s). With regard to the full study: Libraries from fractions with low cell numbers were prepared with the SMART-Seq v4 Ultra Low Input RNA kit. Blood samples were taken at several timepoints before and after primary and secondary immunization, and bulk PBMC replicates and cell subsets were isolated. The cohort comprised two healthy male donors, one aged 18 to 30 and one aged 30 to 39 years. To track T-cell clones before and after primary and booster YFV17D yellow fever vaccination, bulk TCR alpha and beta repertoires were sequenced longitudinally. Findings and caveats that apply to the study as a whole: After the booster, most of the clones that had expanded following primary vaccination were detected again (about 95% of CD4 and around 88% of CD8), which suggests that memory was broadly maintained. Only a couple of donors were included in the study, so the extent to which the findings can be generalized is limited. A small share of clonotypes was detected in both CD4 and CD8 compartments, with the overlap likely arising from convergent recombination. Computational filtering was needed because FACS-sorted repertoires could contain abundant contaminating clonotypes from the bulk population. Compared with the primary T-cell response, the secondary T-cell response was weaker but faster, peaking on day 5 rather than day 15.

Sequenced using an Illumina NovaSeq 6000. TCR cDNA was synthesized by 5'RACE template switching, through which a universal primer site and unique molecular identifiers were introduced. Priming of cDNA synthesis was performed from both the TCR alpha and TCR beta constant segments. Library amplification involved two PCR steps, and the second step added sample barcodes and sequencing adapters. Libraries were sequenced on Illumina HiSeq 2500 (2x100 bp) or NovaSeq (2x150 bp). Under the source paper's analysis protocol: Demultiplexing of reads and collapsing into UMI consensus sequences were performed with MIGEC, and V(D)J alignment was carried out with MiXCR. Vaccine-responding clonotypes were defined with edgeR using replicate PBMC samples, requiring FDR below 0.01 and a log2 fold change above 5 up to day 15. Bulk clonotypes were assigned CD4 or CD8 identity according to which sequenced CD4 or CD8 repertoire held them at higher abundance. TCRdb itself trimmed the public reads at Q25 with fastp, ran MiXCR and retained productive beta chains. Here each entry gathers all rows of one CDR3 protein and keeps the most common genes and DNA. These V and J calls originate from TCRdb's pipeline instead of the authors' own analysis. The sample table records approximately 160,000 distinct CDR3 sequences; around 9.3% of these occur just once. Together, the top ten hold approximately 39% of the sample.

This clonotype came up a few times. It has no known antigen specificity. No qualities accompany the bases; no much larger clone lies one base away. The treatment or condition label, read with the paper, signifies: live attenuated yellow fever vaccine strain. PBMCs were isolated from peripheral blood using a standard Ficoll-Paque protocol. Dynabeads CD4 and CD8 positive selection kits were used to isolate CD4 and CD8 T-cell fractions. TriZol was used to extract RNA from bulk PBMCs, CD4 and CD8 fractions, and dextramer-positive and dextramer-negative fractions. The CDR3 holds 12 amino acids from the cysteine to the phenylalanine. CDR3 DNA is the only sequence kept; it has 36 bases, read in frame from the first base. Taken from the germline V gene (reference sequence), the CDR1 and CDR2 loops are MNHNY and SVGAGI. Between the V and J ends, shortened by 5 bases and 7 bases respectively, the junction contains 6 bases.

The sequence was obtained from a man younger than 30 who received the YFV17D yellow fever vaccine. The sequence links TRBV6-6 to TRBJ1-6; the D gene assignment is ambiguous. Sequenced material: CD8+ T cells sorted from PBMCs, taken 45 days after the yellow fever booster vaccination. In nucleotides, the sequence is TGTGCCAGCAGTGGAGGGAATTCACCCCTCCACTTT. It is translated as CASSGGNSPLHF.